This T cell receptor (beta chain) is drawn from a study of early stage breast cancer tumors. The assay was immunoSEQ multiplex PCR, and TCRdb's table has in-frame clones only and misses some. Of around 9,900 clones listed, around 66% are singletons. Germline lookup yields CDR1 SGHRS and CDR2 YFSETQ. V lost 6 bases, J lost 0 bases, and 5 bases stayed unmatched. The CDR3 has 16 amino acids. The sample was breast tumor tissue. V and J are TRBV5-1 and TRBJ1-3; 11 bases match TRBD1. This clonotype originated in a person in their 60s with breast cancer. The CDR3 DNA reads TGCGCCAGCACCCCCGGGACAGGGGGCTCTGGAAACACCATATATTTT. The encoded protein is CASTPGTGGSGNTIYF.